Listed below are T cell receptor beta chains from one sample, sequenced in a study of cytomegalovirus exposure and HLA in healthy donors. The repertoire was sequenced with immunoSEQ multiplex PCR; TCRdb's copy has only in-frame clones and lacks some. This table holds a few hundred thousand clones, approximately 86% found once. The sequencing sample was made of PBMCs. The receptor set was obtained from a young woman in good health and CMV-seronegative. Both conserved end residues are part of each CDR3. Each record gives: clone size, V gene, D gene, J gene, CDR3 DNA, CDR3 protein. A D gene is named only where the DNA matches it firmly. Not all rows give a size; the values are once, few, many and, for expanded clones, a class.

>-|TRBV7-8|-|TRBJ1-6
TGTGCCAGCAGCTTAGATCAGGGTCGAAATTCACCCCTCCACTTT
CASSLDQGRNSPLHF
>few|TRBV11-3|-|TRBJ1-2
TGTGCCAGCAGCTTAGGTTCCGGGAATGGCTACACCTTC
CASSLGSGNGYTF
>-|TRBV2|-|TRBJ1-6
TGTGCCATCCTCCCCGGAGGAGGGAGCTATAATTCACCCCTCCACTTT
CAILPGGGSYNSPLHF
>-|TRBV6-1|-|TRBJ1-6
TGTGCCAGCAGTGTGCAGGGGAGACCCTATAATTCACCCCTCCACTTT
CASSVQGRPYNSPLHF
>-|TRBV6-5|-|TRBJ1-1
TGTGCCAGCAGTTTGAGTAAGAACACTGAAGCTTTCTTT
CASSLSKNTEAFF
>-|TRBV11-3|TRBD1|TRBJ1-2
TGTGCCAGCAGCTCGACAGGGGATAACTATGGCTACACCTTC
CASSSTGDNYGYTF
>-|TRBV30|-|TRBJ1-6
TGTGCCTGGAGTGAGGGGCCGAGTAATTCACCCCTCCACTTT
CAWSEGPSNSPLHF
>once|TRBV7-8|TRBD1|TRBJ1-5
TGTGCCAGCAGCCCAACAGGGGCGGCGAATCAGCCCCAGCATTTT
CASSPTGAANQPQHF
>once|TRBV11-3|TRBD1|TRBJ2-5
TGTGCCAGCAGCCCAGCCGGGACAGGGGGAGAGACCCAGTACTTC
CASSPAGTGGETQYF
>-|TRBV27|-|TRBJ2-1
TGTGCCAGCAGTTGGACACCGGAATCCTCCTACAATGAGCAGTTCTTC
CASSWTPESSYNEQFF
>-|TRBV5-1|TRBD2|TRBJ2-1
TGCGCCAGCAGCTTGGGGACTAGCGGGAGGGGGTATGAGCAGTTCTTC
CASSLGTSGRGYEQFF
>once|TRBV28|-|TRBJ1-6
TGTGCCAGCACCTTCCCCGGACTCAATAATTCACCCCTCCACTTT
CASTFPGLNNSPLHF